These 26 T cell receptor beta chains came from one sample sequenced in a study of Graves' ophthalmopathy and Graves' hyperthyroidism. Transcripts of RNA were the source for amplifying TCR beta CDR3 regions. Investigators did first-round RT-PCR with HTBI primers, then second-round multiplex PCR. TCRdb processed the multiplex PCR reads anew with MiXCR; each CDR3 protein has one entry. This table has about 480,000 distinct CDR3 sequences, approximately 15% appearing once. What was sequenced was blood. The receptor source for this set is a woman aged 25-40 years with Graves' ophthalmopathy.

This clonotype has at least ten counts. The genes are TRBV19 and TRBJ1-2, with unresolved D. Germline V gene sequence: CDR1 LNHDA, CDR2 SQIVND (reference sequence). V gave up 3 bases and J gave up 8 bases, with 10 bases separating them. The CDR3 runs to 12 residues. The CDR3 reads CASSIATGGYTF. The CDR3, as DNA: TGTGCCAGTAGTATTGCAACGGGCGGCTACACCTTC.

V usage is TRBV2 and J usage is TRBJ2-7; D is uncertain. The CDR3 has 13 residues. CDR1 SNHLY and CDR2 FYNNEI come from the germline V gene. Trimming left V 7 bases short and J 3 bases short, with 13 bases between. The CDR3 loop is CASTGLPYYEQYF. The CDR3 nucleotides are TGTGCCAGCACGGGCCTACCCTACTACGAGCAGTACTTC.

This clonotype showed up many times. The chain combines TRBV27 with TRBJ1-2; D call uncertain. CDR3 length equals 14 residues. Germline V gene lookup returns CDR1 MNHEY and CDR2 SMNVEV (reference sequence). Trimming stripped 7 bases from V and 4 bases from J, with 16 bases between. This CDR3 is CASTPTGTAYGYTF. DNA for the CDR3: TGTGCCAGCACCCCAACTGGCACCGCCTATGGCTACACCTTC.

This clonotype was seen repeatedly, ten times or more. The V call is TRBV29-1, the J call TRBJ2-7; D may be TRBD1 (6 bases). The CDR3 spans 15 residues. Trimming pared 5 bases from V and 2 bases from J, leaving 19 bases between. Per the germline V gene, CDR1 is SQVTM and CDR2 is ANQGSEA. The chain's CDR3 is CSVRGMGQTPYEQYF. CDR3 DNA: TGCAGCGTTAGGGGGATGGGACAAACCCCCTACGAGCAGTACTTC.

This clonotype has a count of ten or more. Here the CDR3 reads CASTPTRGERETQYF. CDR3 coding DNA: TGTGCCAGCACCCCCACCCGGGGGGAGCGAGAGACCCAGTACTTC. The chain links TRBV7-6 to TRBJ2-5; TRBD2 matches at 7 bases. CDR3 length: 15 residues. With V trimmed by 7 bases and J by 4 bases, 12 bases remained unmatched. Germline V gene sequence: CDR1 SGHVS, CDR2 FNYEAQ.

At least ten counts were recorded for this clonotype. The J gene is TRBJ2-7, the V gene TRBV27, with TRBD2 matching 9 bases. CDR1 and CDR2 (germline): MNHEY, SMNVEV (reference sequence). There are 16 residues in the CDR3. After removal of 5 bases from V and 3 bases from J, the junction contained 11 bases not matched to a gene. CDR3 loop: CASSAFIAGENYEQYF. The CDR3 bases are TGTGCCAGCAGTGCATTCATAGCGGGGGAGAACTACGAGCAGTACTTC.

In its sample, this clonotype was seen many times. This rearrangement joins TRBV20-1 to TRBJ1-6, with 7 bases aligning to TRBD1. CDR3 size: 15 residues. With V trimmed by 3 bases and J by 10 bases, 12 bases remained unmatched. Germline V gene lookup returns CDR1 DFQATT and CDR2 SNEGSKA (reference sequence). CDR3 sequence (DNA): TGCAGTGCTAGGGACCTCTCGACAGGGTCCTCACCCCTCCACTTT. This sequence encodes CSARDLSTGSSPLHF.

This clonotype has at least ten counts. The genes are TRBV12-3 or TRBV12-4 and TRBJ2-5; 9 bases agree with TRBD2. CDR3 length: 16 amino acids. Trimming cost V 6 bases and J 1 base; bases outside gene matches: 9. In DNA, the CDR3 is TGTGCCAGCAGCTTGGGGGTAGCGGGGGCCCAAGAGACCCAGTACTTC. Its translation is CASSLGVAGAQETQYF.

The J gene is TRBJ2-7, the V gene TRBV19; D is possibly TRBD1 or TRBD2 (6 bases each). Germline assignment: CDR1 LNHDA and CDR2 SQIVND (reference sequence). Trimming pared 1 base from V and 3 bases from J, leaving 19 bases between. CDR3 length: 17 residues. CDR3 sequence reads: CASSIALRGQGIYEQYF. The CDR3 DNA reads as TGTGCCAGTAGTATAGCCCTCCGGGGGCAGGGTATCTACGAGCAGTACTTC.

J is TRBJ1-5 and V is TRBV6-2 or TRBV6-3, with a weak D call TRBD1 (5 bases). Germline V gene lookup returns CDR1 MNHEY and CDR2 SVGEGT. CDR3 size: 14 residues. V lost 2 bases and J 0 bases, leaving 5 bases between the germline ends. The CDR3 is CASSYGHSNQPQHF. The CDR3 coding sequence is TGTGCCAGCAGTTACGGACATAGCAATCAGCCCCAGCATTTT.

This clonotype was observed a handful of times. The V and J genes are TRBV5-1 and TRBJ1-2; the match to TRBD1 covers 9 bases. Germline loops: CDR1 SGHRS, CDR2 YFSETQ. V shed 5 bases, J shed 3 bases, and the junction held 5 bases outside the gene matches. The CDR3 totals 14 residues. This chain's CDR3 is CASRGTGSDYGYTF. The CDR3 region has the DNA TGCGCCAGCAGGGGGACAGGGTCGGACTATGGCTACACCTTC.

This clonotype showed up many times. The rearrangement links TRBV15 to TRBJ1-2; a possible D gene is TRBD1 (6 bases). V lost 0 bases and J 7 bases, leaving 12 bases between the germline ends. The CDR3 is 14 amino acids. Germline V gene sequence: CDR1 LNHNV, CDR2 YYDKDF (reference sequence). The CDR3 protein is CATSRDPGQPGYTF. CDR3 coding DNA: TGTGCCACCAGCAGAGATCCCGGACAGCCTGGCTACACCTTC.

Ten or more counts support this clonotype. The CDR3 DNA reads as TGTGCCAGCAGTTACGAAGGGTTCGTTCATCTTAAAGCTTTCTTT. Translated: CASSYEGFVHLKAFF. The genes are TRBV6-5 and TRBJ1-1, with D hard to call. CDR1 MNHEY and CDR2 SVGAGI come from the germline V gene. The CDR3 contains 15 residues. The V end lost 2 bases, the J end lost 9 bases, and 19 bases lay between the germline ends.

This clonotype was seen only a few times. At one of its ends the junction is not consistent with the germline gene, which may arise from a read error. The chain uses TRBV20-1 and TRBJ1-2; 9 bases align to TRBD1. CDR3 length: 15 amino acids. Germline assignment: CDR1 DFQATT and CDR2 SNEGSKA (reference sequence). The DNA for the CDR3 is TGCAGTGTTAGACCAGGGACAGGGACCTCCTATGGCTACACCTTC. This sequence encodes CSVRPGTGTSYGYTF.

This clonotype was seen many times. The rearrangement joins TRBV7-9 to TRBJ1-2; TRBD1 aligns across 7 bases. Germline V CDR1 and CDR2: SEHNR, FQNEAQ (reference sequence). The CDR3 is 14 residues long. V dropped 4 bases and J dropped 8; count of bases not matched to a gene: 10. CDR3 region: CASSSGQVASGYTF. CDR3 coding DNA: TGTGCCAGCAGCTCCGGACAGGTCGCGAGCGGCTACACCTTC.

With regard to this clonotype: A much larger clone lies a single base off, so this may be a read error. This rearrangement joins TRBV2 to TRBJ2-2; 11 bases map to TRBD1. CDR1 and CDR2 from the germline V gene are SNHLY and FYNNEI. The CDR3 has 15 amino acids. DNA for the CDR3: TGTGCCAGCAGTCCGGACAGGGGGCACACCGGGGAGCCGTTTTTT. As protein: CASSPDRGHTGEPFF. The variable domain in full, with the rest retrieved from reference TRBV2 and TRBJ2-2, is EPEVTQTPSHQVTQMGQEVILRCVPISNHLYFYWYRQILGQKVEFLVSFYNNEISEKSEIFDDQFSVERPDGSNFTLKIRSTKLEDSAMYFCASSPDRGHTGEPFFGEGSRLTVL.

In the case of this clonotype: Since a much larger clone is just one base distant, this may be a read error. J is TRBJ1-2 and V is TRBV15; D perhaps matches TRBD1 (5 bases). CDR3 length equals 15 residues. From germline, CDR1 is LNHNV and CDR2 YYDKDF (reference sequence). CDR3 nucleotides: TGTGCCACCAGCAGAGTACGGGGAGGGACCTATGGCCACACCTTC. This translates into CATSRVRGGTYGHTF.

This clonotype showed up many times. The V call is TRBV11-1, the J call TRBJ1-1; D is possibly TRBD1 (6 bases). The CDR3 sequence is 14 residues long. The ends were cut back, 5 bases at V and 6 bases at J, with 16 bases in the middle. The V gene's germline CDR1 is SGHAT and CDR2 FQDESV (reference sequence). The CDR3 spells CASSASYRVAEAFF. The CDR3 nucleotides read TGTGCCAGCAGCGCTTCGTACAGGGTCGCTGAAGCTTTCTTT.

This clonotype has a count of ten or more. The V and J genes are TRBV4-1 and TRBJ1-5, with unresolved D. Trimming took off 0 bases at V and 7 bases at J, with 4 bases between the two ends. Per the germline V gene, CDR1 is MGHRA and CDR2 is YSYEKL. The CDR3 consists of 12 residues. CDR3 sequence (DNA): TGCGCCAGCAGCCAAGACCAACAGCCCCAGCATTTT. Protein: CASSQDQQPQHF.

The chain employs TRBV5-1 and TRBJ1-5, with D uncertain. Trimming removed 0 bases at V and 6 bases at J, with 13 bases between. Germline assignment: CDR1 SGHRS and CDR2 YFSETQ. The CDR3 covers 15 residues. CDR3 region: CASSLGTRAGQPQHF. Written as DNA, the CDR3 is TGCGCCAGCAGCTTGGGCACCCGAGCGGGTCAGCCCCAGCATTTT.

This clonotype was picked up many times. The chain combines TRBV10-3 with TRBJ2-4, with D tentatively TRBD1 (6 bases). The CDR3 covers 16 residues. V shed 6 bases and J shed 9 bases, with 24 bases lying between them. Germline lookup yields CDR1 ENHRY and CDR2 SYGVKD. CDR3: CAISLQQQGRETIQYF. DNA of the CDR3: TGTGCCATCAGCTTACAGCAACAGGGTAGAGAGACCATTCAGTACTTC.

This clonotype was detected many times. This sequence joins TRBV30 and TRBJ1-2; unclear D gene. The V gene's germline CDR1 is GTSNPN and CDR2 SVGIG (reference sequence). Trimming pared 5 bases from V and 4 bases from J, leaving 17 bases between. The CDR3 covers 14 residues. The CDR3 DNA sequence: TGTGCCTGGCTTATTCCACAGAAGCCCTATGGCTACACCTTC. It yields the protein CAWLIPQKPYGYTF.

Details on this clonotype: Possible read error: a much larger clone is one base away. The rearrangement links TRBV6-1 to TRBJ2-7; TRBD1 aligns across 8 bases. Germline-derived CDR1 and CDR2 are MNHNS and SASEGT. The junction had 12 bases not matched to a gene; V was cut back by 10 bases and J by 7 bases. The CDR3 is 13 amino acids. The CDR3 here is CANSPGGAGEQYF. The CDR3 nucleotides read TGTGCCAACAGCCCAGGGGGCGCGGGAGAGCAGTACTTC.

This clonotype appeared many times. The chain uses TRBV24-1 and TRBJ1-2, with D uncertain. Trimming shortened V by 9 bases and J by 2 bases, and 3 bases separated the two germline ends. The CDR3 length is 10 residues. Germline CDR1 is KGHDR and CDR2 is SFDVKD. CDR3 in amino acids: CATWNYGYTF. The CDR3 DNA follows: TGTGCCACCTGGAACTATGGCTACACCTTC.

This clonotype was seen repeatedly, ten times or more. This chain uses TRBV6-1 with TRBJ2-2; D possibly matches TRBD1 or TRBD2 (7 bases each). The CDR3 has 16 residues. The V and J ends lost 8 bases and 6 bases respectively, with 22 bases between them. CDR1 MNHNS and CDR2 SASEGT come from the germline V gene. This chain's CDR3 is CASGTGGGQGAGELFF. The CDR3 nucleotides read TGTGCCAGCGGCACTGGGGGGGGTCAGGGGGCCGGGGAGCTGTTTTTT.

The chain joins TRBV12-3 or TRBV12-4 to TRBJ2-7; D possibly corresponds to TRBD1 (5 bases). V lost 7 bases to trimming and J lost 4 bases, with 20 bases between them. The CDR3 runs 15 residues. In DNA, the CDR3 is TGTGCCAGCACCGTGGACCCGGACACTTGGTACGAGCAGTACTTC. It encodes CASTVDPDTWYEQYF.